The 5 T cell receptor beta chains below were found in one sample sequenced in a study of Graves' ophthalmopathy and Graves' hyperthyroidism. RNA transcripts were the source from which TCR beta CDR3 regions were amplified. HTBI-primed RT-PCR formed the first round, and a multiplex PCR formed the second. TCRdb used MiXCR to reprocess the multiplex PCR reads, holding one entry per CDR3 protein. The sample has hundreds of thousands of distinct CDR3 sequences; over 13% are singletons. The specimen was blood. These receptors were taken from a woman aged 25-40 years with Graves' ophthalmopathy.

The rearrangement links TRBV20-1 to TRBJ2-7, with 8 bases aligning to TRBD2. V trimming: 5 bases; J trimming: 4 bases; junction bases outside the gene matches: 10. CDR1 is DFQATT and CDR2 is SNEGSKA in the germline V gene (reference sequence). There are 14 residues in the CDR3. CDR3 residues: CSASRGGRWYEQYF. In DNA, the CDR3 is TGCAGTGCTTCCCGGGGGGGGAGATGGTACGAGCAGTACTTC.

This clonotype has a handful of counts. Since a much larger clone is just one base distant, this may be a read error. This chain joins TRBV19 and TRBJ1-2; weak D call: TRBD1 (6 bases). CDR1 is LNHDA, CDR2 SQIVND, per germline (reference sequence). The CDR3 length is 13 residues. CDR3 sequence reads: CVTEGHLNYGYTF. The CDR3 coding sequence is TGTGTCACCGAGGGACACCTTAACTATGGCTACACCTTC.

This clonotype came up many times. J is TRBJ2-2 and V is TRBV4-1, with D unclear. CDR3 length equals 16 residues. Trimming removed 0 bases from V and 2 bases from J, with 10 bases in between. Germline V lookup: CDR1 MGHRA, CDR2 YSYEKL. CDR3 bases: TGCGCCAGCAGCCAAGATCGGAGATTTAACACCGGGGAGCTGTTTTTT. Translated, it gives CASSQDRRFNTGELFF.

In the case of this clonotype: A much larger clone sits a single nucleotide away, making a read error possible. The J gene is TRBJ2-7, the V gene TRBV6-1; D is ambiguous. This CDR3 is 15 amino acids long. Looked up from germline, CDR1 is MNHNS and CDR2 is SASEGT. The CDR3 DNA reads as TGTGCCAGCAGTGCAAGCGCGCTGAGCTCCTACGAGCTGTACTTC. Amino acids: CASSASALSSYELYF.

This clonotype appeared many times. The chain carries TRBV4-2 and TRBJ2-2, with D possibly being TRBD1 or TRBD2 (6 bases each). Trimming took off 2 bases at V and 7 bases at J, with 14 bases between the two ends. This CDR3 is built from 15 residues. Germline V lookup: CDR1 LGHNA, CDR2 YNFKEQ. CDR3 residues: CASSQSLATGGELFF. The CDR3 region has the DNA TGTGCCAGCAGCCAATCCCTAGCGACAGGCGGGGAGCTGTTTTTT.